Reported below is one T cell receptor beta chain. CDR1 and CDR2 (germline): SGHAT, FQNNGV. V was pared by 0 bases and J by 5 bases, with 11 bases between. CDR3 size: 14 residues. The data were obtained in a study of immune evolution from preneoplasia to lung adenocarcinoma. Clones were read by immunoSEQ multiplex PCR, and TCRdb kept only the in-frame ones, dropping some. Among around 3,700 clones listed, 82% were seen once. Macro-dissection enriched premalignant or tumor cells before nucleic acid extraction. Input material: FFPE invasive lung adenocarcinoma tissue. The rearrangement links TRBV11-2 to TRBJ2-7; TRBD2 might be the D (5 bases). This clonotype was sampled from a person between 65 and 79 years old with invasive lung adenocarcinoma. CDR3 sequence: CASSLDPGSHEQYF. CDR3 DNA: TGTGCCAGCAGCTTAGACCCGGGATCCCACGAGCAGTACTTC.